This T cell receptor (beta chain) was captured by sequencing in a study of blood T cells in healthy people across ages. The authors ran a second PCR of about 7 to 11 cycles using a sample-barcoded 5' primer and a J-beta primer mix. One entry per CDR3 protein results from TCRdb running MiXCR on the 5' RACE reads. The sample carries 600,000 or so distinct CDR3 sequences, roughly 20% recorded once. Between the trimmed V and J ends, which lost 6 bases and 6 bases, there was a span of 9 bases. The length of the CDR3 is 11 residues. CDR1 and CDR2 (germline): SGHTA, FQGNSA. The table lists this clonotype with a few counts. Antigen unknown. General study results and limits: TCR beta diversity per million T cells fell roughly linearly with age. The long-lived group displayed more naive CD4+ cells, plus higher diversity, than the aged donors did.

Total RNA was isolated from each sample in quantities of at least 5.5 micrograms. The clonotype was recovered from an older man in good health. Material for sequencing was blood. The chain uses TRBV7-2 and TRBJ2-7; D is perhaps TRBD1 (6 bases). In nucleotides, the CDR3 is TGTGCCAGCAGGGGGGACATCGAGCAGTACTTC. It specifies CASRGDIEQYF.